This T cell receptor (beta chain) was observed in a study of OX40 agonist ivuxolimab in advanced cancers. General study results and limits: The antigens recognized by the expanded peripheral T cells, that is their antigen specificity, were not determined. Dose levels from 0.1 to 3.0 mg/kg saw CD4+ and CD8+ blood T cells expand clonally by week 6. Expanded clones belonging to CD8+ T cells outnumbered, on average, those of CD4+.

The CDR3 spans 16 residues. Per germline, CDR1 SGHRS and CDR2 YFSETQ. The germline V and J ends were trimmed by 0 bases and 0 bases, with 7 bases remaining between them. The table came from immunoSEQ multiplex PCR; TCRdb's copy has only in-frame clones and leaves some out. The table has tens of thousands of clones, under 90% seen once; the top ten hold around 6.6%. A word on this clone: Its target is unknown.

The receptor was isolated from an adult with an advanced solid tumor such as melanoma, head and neck, liver or kidney cancer. The rearrangement links TRBV5-1 to TRBJ2-6, with a tentative D call TRBD1 (6 bases). The input for sequencing was CD4+ or CD8+ T cells sorted from blood, taken in a trial of the OX40 agonist ivuxolimab. In DNA form, the CDR3 reads TGCGCCAGCAGCTTGGAAGGGGGCTCTGGGGCCAACGTCCTGACTTTC. This sequence encodes CASSLEGGSGANVLTF.